A selection of T cell receptor beta chains follows, all from one sample in a study of shared clonotypes between healthy human individuals. Data came from immunoSEQ multiplex PCR; TCRdb stores just in-frame clones and leaves some out. The sample lists roughly 1,100,000 clones; about 80% were seen once. The sample taken for sequencing was memory CD4+ T cells sorted from blood. These receptors were collected from a man aged 18 to 30 in good health. The CDR3 runs from the conserved cysteine through the conserved F or W. The D gene is left open where the match is weak. Some rows mark clone size as missing; the rest say once, few, many or name a class of expanded clone.

TRBV6-5	-	-	TRBJ2-2	CASRNPGDTGELFF	TGTGCCAGCAGAAACCCCGGGGACACCGGGGAGCTGTTTTTT
TRBV6-1	-	-	TRBJ1-5	CASSDGGYSNQPQHF	TGTGCCAGCAGTGATGGTGGATATAGCAATCAGCCCCAGCATTTT
TRBV6-1	-	-	TRBJ2-2	CASSLVRSTGELFF	TGTGCCAGCAGTCTTGTGCGGAGCACCGGGGAGCTGTTTTTT
TRBV5-1	TRBD2	-	TRBJ2-7	CASSGTSGSGEQYF	TGCGCCAGCAGCGGGACTAGCGGGAGTGGTGAGCAGTACTTC
TRBV30	TRBD1	few	TRBJ1-5	CAWSVGGQTNQPQHF	TGTGCCTGGAGTGTTGGGGGACAGACTAATCAGCCCCAGCATTTT
TRBV6-6	-	-	TRBJ1-1	CASSAPSGVAFF	TGTGCCAGCAGTGCGCCCTCAGGCGTAGCTTTCTTT
TRBV5-8	-	-	TRBJ2-7	CASSSIYYEQYF	TGTGCCAGCAGCTCCATCTACTACGAGCAGTACTTC
TRBV27	TRBD2	-	TRBJ2-7	CASSRPGGSEQYF	TGTGCCAGCAGTCGCCCGGGAGGATCCGAGCAGTACTTC
TRBV30	-	-	TRBJ2-7	CAWSARWYEQYF	TGTGCCTGGAGTGCTAGATGGTACGAGCAGTACTTC
TRBV20-1	-	-	TRBJ2-5	CSASSETQYF	TGCAGTGCTAGCAGTGAGACCCAGTACTTC
TRBV28	TRBD1	-	TRBJ2-7	CASRRTGEGEQYF	TGTGCCAGCAGGAGGACAGGGGAGGGCGAGCAGTACTTC
TRBV5-1	TRBD1	few	TRBJ2-7	CASSLVATGPLDEQYF	TGCGCCAGCAGCTTGGTGGCGACAGGGCCTCTCGATGAGCAGTACTTC
TRBV10-3	-	once	TRBJ2-7	CAISESLGSVGYEQYF	TGTGCCATCAGTGAGTCCCTCGGATCGGTGGGTTACGAGCAGTACTTC
TRBV5-6	-	-	TRBJ1-5	CASTIGTTNQPQHF	TGTGCCAGCACAATAGGGACTACCAATCAGCCCCAGCATTTT
TRBV5-1	-	-	TRBJ2-5	CASSPSAGQETQYF	TGCGCCAGCAGCCCTTCGGCAGGGCAAGAGACCCAGTACTTC
TRBV6-5	-	-	TRBJ1-4	CASSRQGGEKLFF	TGTGCCAGCAGCCGGCAGGGTGGTGAAAAACTGTTTTTT
TRBV5-5	TRBD1	-	TRBJ2-7	CASSLIRDSEQYF	TGTGCCAGCAGCTTGATACGGGACAGTGAGCAGTACTTC
TRBV7-2	TRBD2	-	TRBJ2-1	CASSFLAGVRNEQFF	TGTGCCAGCAGCTTTCTAGCGGGAGTCCGCAATGAGCAGTTCTTC
TRBV5-1	-	-	TRBJ2-5	CASSLDRETQYF	TGCGCCAGCAGCTTGGACCGGGAGACCCAGTACTTC
TRBV6-5	-	-	TRBJ1-1	CASTMDPNTEAFF	TGTGCCAGCACTATGGACCCGAACACTGAAGCTTTCTTT
TRBV2	TRBD1	once	TRBJ2-5	CASSLDREETQYF	TGTGCCAGCAGTCTTGACAGGGAAGAGACCCAGTACTTC
TRBV27	-	-	TRBJ2-5	CASSLSLFPQETQYF	TGTGCCAGCAGTTTATCCCTCTTCCCGCAAGAGACCCAGTACTTC
TRBV7-9	-	-	TRBJ1-4	CASSEDSLNEKLFF	TGTGCCAGCAGCGAGGACAGCCTTAATGAAAAACTGTTTTTT
TRBV5-6	-	-	TRBJ2-3	CASSLARVGADTQYF	TGTGCCAGCAGCTTGGCTCGGGTCGGGGCAGATACGCAGTATTTT
TRBV10-3	-	-	TRBJ2-3	CAISESWGNTDTQYF	TGTGCCATCAGTGAGTCTTGGGGAAACACAGATACGCAGTATTTT
TRBV5-6	TRBD1	-	TRBJ2-7	CASSSTGEENEQYF	TGTGCCAGCAGCTCTACAGGGGAAGAAAACGAGCAGTACTTC
TRBV28	-	few	TRBJ1-1	CASSLFVTGNTEAFF	TGTGCCAGCAGTTTATTCGTGACAGGGAACACTGAAGCTTTCTTT
TRBV6-1	-	-	TRBJ2-1	CATQLRRQEQFF	TGTGCCACGCAACTCCGCCGACAGGAGCAGTTCTTC
TRBV4-1	-	many	TRBJ2-1	CASSQLDLFDGGEQFF	TGCGCCAGCAGCCAACTGGACCTTTTTGACGGGGGTGAGCAGTTCTTC
TRBV9	TRBD2	-	TRBJ2-3	CASSVSGAGSDTQYF	TGTGCCAGCAGCGTAAGCGGAGCGGGATCAGATACGCAGTATTTT
TRBV29-1	-	-	TRBJ2-5	CSVRGLQETQYF	TGCAGCGTTCGGGGGCTCCAAGAGACCCAGTACTTC
TRBV5-1	TRBD1	-	TRBJ1-2	CASSSAGQGDGYTF	TGCGCCAGCAGCTCGGCGGGACAGGGAGATGGCTACACCTTC
TRBV9	-	-	TRBJ2-3	CASSLTGGDYTDTQYF	TGTGCCAGCAGCCTCACGGGCGGGGATTACACAGATACGCAGTATTTT
TRBV6-5	TRBD1	-	TRBJ2-7	CASNQQGARYEQYF	TGTGCCAGCAACCAACAGGGGGCACGTTACGAGCAGTACTTC
TRBV18	TRBD2	-	TRBJ2-7	CASSESGSIPNEQYF	TGTGCCAGCTCAGAGAGCGGGAGCATCCCCAACGAGCAGTACTTC
TRBV5-1	TRBD2	-	TRBJ2-1	CASSKDSGVYNEQFF	TGCGCCAGCAGTAAAGATAGCGGGGTCTACAATGAGCAGTTCTTC
TRBV10-3	TRBD2	-	TRBJ2-2	CAISHIAGDTGELFF	TGTGCCATCAGTCACATTGCGGGGGACACCGGGGAGCTGTTTTTT
TRBV7-9	-	-	TRBJ2-1	CASRYLGGNEQFF	TGTGCCAGCAGATATCTCGGCGGCAATGAGCAGTTCTTC
TRBV7-9	-	few	TRBJ2-3	CASSLVAEDTQYF	TGTGCCAGCAGCTTAGTCGCCGAAGATACGCAGTATTTT
TRBV10-3	TRBD2	-	TRBJ2-7	CAISHRGGTYEQYF	TGTGCCATCAGTCACCGGGGGGGCACCTACGAGCAGTACTTC
TRBV19	-	-	TRBJ1-2	CASSITGLPNYGYTF	TGTGCCAGTAGTATAACAGGTCTCCCTAACTATGGCTACACCTTC
TRBV4-1	TRBD1	once	TRBJ1-2	CASSPTTGAGGYTF	TGCGCCAGCAGCCCGACGACAGGGGCAGGGGGCTACACCTTC
TRBV18	-	-	TRBJ2-7	CASSPQTSQGSYEQYF	TGTGCCAGCTCACCACAGACGTCACAGGGCTCCTACGAGCAGTACTTC
TRBV10-3	-	-	TRBJ2-7	CAISEYSRSYEQYF	TGTGCCATCAGTGAGTACTCTAGAAGCTACGAGCAGTACTTC
TRBV6-5	TRBD1	-	TRBJ2-7	CASSRQGNYEQYF	TGTGCCAGCAGCAGACAGGGTAACTACGAGCAGTACTTC
TRBV2	-	few	TRBJ1-1	CASSSLWTSEAFF	TGTGCCAGCAGTTCTCTTTGGACATCCGAAGCTTTCTTT
TRBV5-1	-	-	TRBJ1-2	CASSSSLAGYTF	TGCGCCAGCAGCTCATCCTTGGCTGGCTACACCTTC
TRBV11-3	-	-	TRBJ2-2	CASSILATGELFF	TGTGCCAGCAGCATTTTAGCCACCGGGGAGCTGTTTTTT
TRBV18	-	-	TRBJ2-2	CASSSNPPNGAGELFF	TGTGCCAGCTCTTCCAATCCCCCTAACGGGGCCGGGGAGCTGTTTTTT
TRBV15	TRBD1	medium-sized	TRBJ1-2	CATSIGTGEIYGYTF	TGTGCCACCAGCATTGGGACAGGGGAGATCTATGGCTACACCTTC
TRBV11-2	-	-	TRBJ2-1	CASSLERTVGSYNEQFF	TGTGCCAGCAGCTTAGAACGGACCGTCGGGTCCTACAATGAGCAGTTCTTC
TRBV28	TRBD1	once	TRBJ2-7	CASSPGTGYEQYF	TGTGCCAGCAGCCCGGGGACAGGCTACGAGCAGTACTTC
TRBV4-1	-	-	TRBJ2-7	CASSQGRNSYEQYF	TGCGCCAGCAGCCAAGGCAGGAACTCCTACGAGCAGTACTTC
TRBV5-6	-	-	TRBJ2-7	CASRRRGLSYEQYF	TGTGCCAGCAGGAGACGGGGCCTCTCCTACGAGCAGTACTTC
TRBV2	-	-	TRBJ2-7	CASSGVVLGEDYEQYF	TGTGCCAGCAGTGGGGTCGTGTTAGGGGAGGACTACGAGCAGTACTTC
TRBV4-3	-	-	TRBJ1-1	CASSQEEGLGEAFF	TGCGCCAGCAGCCAAGAGGAGGGGCTCGGGGAAGCTTTCTTT
TRBV5-1	TRBD1	-	TRBJ2-1	CASSPGTGVRNEQFF	TGCGCCAGCAGCCCAGGGACAGGGGTTCGAAATGAGCAGTTCTTC
TRBV2	-	few	TRBJ1-1	CASKGGPEAFF	TGTGCCAGCAAAGGGGGACCTGAAGCTTTCTTT
TRBV7-2	TRBD1	-	TRBJ2-7	CASSLVYGTASEQYF	TGTGCCAGCAGCTTAGTTTATGGGACAGCTTCCGAGCAGTACTTC
TRBV2	-	-	TRBJ2-1	CASAQQGYNEQFF	TGTGCCAGCGCCCAACAGGGATACAATGAGCAGTTCTTC